Listed below are T cell receptor beta chains from one sample, sequenced in a study of blood T cells in healthy people across ages. TCRdb re-called the 5' RACE reads with MiXCR, one entry per CDR3 protein. The sample contains about 800,000 distinct CDR3 sequences, about half of which appear only once. Sequenced material: blood. The receptors come from a man at least 80 years old in good health. Each CDR3 is given with its conserved first and last residue. The order of the fields is V gene, clone size, D gene, J gene, CDR3 DNA, CDR3 protein. A D gene is named only where the DNA matches it firmly. Rows give clone size only sometimes, using once, few, many, or a class for an expanded clone.

TRBV5-6	.	TRBD2	TRBJ2-1	TGTGCCAGCAGCTTCGGTAGCGGGAGGGGTAATGAGCAGTTCTTC	CASSFGSGRGNEQFF
TRBV9	.	.	TRBJ1-3	TGTGCCAGCAGCGTCCGGGTAACTGGAAACACCATATATTTT	CASSVRVTGNTIYF
TRBV7-9	few	.	TRBJ1-2	TGTGCCAGCAGCTTAGAGGACAGCTTCTTCTATGGCTACACCTTC	CASSLEDSFFYGYTF
TRBV29-1	few	.	TRBJ2-7	TGCAGCGTTGGCCGAGGACAGACCTACGAGCAGTACTTC	CSVGRGQTYEQYF
TRBV20-1	.	.	TRBJ2-1	TGCAGTGCTGACCGGAAGCCCTCCTACAATGAGCAGTTCTTC	CSADRKPSYNEQFF
TRBV29-1	.	.	TRBJ2-1	TGCAGCGTTGTGGGGGAGGACTCCTACAATGAGCAGTTCTTC	CSVVGEDSYNEQFF
TRBV7-9	.	.	TRBJ1-6	TGTGCCAGCAGCCGATTGAGCTCCTATAATTCACCCCTCCACTTT	CASSRLSSYNSPLHF
TRBV7-2	.	.	TRBJ2-2	TGTGCCAGCAGCGCCAGGGGCAGCCACGGGGAGCTGTTTTTT	CASSARGSHGELFF
TRBV7-2	few	.	TRBJ2-6	TGTGCCAGCAGCTTATCCGGGGAACAGGTGTTCTCTGGGGCCAACGTCCTGACTTTC	CASSLSGEQVFSGANVLTF
TRBV12-1	.	.	TRBJ2-3	TGTGCCAGCAGCTCGTTTCCGGGACTAGCTGGCACAGATACGCAGTATTTT	CASSSFPGLAGTDTQYF
TRBV27	.	.	TRBJ2-7	TGTGCCAGCAGTTTATCCGAGCGGAACTCCTACGAGCAGTACTTC	CASSLSERNSYEQYF
TRBV2	.	.	TRBJ1-2	TGTGCCAGCAGTGTGTCGCAGGGAATAAGCTATGGCTACACCTTC	CASSVSQGISYGYTF
TRBV9	few	.	TRBJ2-7	TGTGCCAGCAGCGTAAGCTCTTTCTTTTATGAGCAGTACTTC	CASSVSSFFYEQYF
TRBV7-2	.	TRBD2	TRBJ2-5	TGTGCCAGCAGCTTAGTAAGGTCTAGCGGTGGGGAGACCCAGTACTTC	CASSLVRSSGGETQYF
TRBV12-3/TRBV12-4	many	.	TRBJ2-1	TGTGCCAGCAGTTTAGGAAGGGGAGCGGGTTCCTACAATGAGCAGTTCTTC	CASSLGRGAGSYNEQFF
TRBV3-1	.	.	TRBJ1-4	TGTGCCAGCAGCCAAGCCTCCCAGGGTGTTTGGGATAAAAAACTGTTTTTT	CASSQASQGVWDKKLFF
TRBV28	few	.	TRBJ2-3	TGTGCCAGCAGACCTACCGGGGAGGTAGATACGCAGTATTTT	CASRPTGEVDTQYF
TRBV7-2	.	TRBD2	TRBJ2-1	TGTGCCAGCAGCTTAGTCGGGGGGGGCCACGATGAGCAGTTCTTC	CASSLVGGGHDEQFF
TRBV6-5	.	.	TRBJ2-7	TGTGCCAGCAGTTACTCGAACTCACTAGCCGCCTACGAGCAGTACTTC	CASSYSNSLAAYEQYF
TRBV9	.	.	TRBJ2-7	TGTGCCAGCAGCGTAGATCCAGGGCTGTCGTATTACGAGCAGTACTTC	CASSVDPGLSYYEQYF
TRBV30	few	TRBD2	TRBJ2-7	TGTGCCTGGAGTGTAGGGACTAGCTTCTACGAGCAGTACTTC	CAWSVGTSFYEQYF
TRBV29-1	few	TRBD1	TRBJ2-1	TGCAGCGTCCCCACAGGGGGCAGCCACAATGAGCAGTTCTTC	CSVPTGGSHNEQFF
TRBV6-2/TRBV6-3	.	.	TRBJ1-2	TGTGCCAGCAGTTATTCCGGACGGATTAACTATGGCTACACCTTC	CASSYSGRINYGYTF
TRBV7-2	many	.	TRBJ2-7	TGTGCCAGCAGCTTTCCGGGCTACGAGCAGTACTTC	CASSFPGYEQYF
TRBV7-9	few	.	TRBJ2-5	TGTGCCAGCAGCCCCTCTCGGTCGGGGGAGACCCAGTACTTC	CASSPSRSGETQYF
TRBV10-3	.	.	TRBJ1-1	TGTGCCATCAGGGTGGAGGGGCCGAACACTGAAGCTTTCTTT	CAIRVEGPNTEAFF
TRBV9	.	.	TRBJ2-7	TGTGCCAGCAGCGCGACAGACGGTACCTACGAGCAGTACTTC	CASSATDGTYEQYF
TRBV28	.	.	TRBJ2-7	TGTGCCAGCACCCGCGGGCGGGCCTACGAGCAGTACTTC	CASTRGRAYEQYF
TRBV29-1	.	TRBD2	TRBJ2-1	TGCAGCGTCGTACCGGGACTAGCGGGTAATGAGCAGTTCTTC	CSVVPGLAGNEQFF
TRBV29-1	few	TRBD2	TRBJ2-4	TGCAGCGCTCTCGGGACTAGCGGATGGGACATTCAGTACTTC	CSALGTSGWDIQYF
TRBV20-1	.	.	TRBJ1-5	TGCAGTGCTCCTTGGGGGCAGAGGAATCAGCCCCAGCATTTT	CSAPWGQRNQPQHF
TRBV4-1	once	TRBD1	TRBJ1-2	TGCGCCAGCAGCCAAGATTTAACAGGGGCGCCGCTAAGTCGAGGCTACACCTTC	CASSQDLTGAPLSRGYTF
TRBV9	.	TRBD1	TRBJ2-1	TGTGCCAGCAGCGTAGCTACAGGGGGCTGGAATGAGCAGTTCTTC	CASSVATGGWNEQFF
TRBV4-2	.	.	TRBJ2-1	TGTGCCAGCAACCAAAGATTTGGGGGCGATGAGCAGTTCTTC	CASNQRFGGDEQFF
TRBV9	.	.	TRBJ2-1	TGTGCCAGCAGCGTAGACGATGAGCAGTTCTTC	CASSVDDEQFF
TRBV7-2	many	.	TRBJ2-5	TGTGCCAGCAGCCCCGACTCTAGAGAGACCCAGTACTTC	CASSPDSRETQYF
TRBV6-4	.	.	TRBJ1-2	TGTGCCAGCAGTGACGTCGGCTATGGCTACACCTTC	CASSDVGYGYTF
TRBV27	.	.	TRBJ2-7	TGTGCCAGCAGTTACGGACGGCACTCCTACGAGCAGTACTTC	CASSYGRHSYEQYF
TRBV7-2	.	.	TRBJ2-5	TGTGCCAGCAGCTTAGAGCCCCTTGGAGAGACCCAGTACTTC	CASSLEPLGETQYF
TRBV27	few	.	TRBJ1-1	TGTGCCAGCAGCCAGTGGGGGCTGAACACTGAAGCTTTCTTT	CASSQWGLNTEAFF
TRBV14	many	.	TRBJ2-3	TGTGCCAGCAGTCGGGGAGGCACAGATACGCAGTATTTT	CASSRGGTDTQYF
TRBV6-7	.	.	TRBJ2-1	TGTGCCAGGGAGAGCGTGATGCCCAAAAACTACAATGAGCAGTTCTTC	CARESVMPKNYNEQFF
TRBV27	.	.	TRBJ2-1	TGTGCCAGCAGCCTTGGAGTGGGTGAGCAGTTCTTC	CASSLGVGEQFF
TRBV18	.	.	TRBJ2-1	TGTGCCAGCTCACCGCCAGGGGATTACAATGAGCAGTTCTTC	CASSPPGDYNEQFF